A single sample gave rise to the 30 T cell receptor beta chains below, sequenced in a study of identical twins. MiXCR, applied by TCRdb to the 5' RACE reads, yields one record per CDR3 protein. The data hold about 490,000 distinct CDR3 sequences, with about 15% observed a single time. The same data also went into a second study, on yellow fever vaccine responses in identical twins.

Sequencing was performed on CD4+ T cells sorted from blood. These TCRs come from a woman under 30 in good health.

The sample holds a few counts of this clonotype. The rearrangement uses TRBV28 and TRBJ1-6; possible D gene TRBD1, 5 bases. This CDR3 region has 15 residues. Germline V lookup: CDR1 MDHEN, CDR2 SYDVKM. Trimming cost V 5 bases and J 4 bases, with 12 bases left between them. The CDR3 DNA is TGTGCCAGCAGTCCGACAGCAACTTATAATTCACCCCTCCACTTT. Translated: CASSPTATYNSPLHF.

Remarks on this clonotype: A junction end diverges from the germline sequence, so it may reflect a read error. V is TRBV10-3 and J is TRBJ2-1; maybe TRBD2 (6 bases). The length of the CDR3 is 14 residues. Germline V CDR1 and CDR2: ENHRY, SYGVKD. In DNA, the CDR3 is TGTGCCATCAGTGTGGCCAGGGAGGCGAATGATCAGTTCTTC. Translated, it gives CAISVAREANDQFF.

The gene calls are TRBV4-2 and TRBJ2-3; 8 nucleotides match TRBD2. Germline V gene sequence: CDR1 LGHNA, CDR2 YNFKEQ. Trimming at V came to 2 bases and at J to 1 base, leaving 2 bases not matched to a gene. CDR3 length equals 15 residues. This CDR3 is CASSQRAGGTDTQYF. The CDR3 nucleotides read TGTGCCAGCAGCCAACGAGCGGGAGGCACAGATACGCAGTATTTT.

CDR3: CASSLGSGGAIGELFF. In DNA, the CDR3 is TGTGCCAGCAGCTTAGGAAGCGGGGGGGCCATCGGGGAGCTGTTTTTT. The rearrangement links TRBV7-6 to TRBJ2-2; 10 bases align to TRBD2. Unmatched junction bases numbered 6, after V lost 1 base and J lost 7 bases. The CDR3 sequence is 16 residues long. Germline-derived CDR1 and CDR2 are SGHVS and FNYEAQ. Drawing the rest from reference TRBV7-6 and TRBJ2-2, the complete variable domain is GAGVSQSPRYKVTKRGQDVALRCDPISGHVSLYWYRQALGQGPEFLTYFNYEAQQDKSGLPNDRFSAERPEGSISTLTIQRTEQRDSAMYRCASSLGSGGAIGELFFGEGSRLTVL.

This clonotype has a handful of counts. This rearrangement joins TRBV6-1 to TRBJ2-3; 8 bases fit TRBD2. The V and J ends lost 6 bases and 2 bases, in that order; junction bases with no gene match: 4. The CDR3 extends over 14 amino acids. Germline values: CDR1 MNHNS, CDR2 SASEGT. For the CDR3, the DNA is TGTGCCAGCAGGCCGGGACTAGTCACAGATACGCAGTATTTT. Its protein product is CASRPGLVTDTQYF.

The V and J genes are TRBV5-1 and TRBJ2-2; 11 bases are shared with TRBD2. After removal of 0 bases from V and 6 bases from J, the junction contained 7 bases not matched to a gene. CDR3 size: 17 residues. The germline V gene encodes CDR1 SGHRS and CDR2 YFSETQ. The CDR3 protein is CASSLGLAGGNAGELFF. DNA of the CDR3: TGCGCCAGCAGCTTGGGCCTAGCGGGAGGAAACGCCGGGGAGCTGTTTTTT.

The chain couples TRBV20-1 to TRBJ1-6; TRBD1 agrees at 7 bases. Germline CDR1 and CDR2: DFQATT and SNEGSKA (reference sequence). The CDR3 runs 14 residues. The junction had 2 bases not matched to a gene; V was cut back by 1 base and J by 5 bases. CDR3 region: CSARGGTDNSPLHF. The CDR3 DNA follows: TGCAGTGCTAGAGGTGGGACAGATAATTCACCCCTCCACTTT.

V and J are TRBV12-3 or TRBV12-4 and TRBJ2-7; D is uncertain. Trimming pared 6 bases from V and 3 bases from J, leaving 15 bases between. The CDR3 loop spans 14 amino acids. CDR3 nucleotides: TGTGCCAGCAGCCCAGAAGACAAAGACTACGAGCAGTACTTC. This translates into CASSPEDKDYEQYF.

This clonotype has just a few counts. The rearrangement uses TRBV10-2 and TRBJ2-3; 11 nucleotides align to TRBD2. There are 16 residues in the CDR3. The germline V gene encodes CDR1 WSHSY and CDR2 SAAADI. Trimming took 6 bases from V and 1 from J; bases not matched to a gene: 6. The CDR3 nucleotides read TGCGCCAGCAGACCCCGGACTAGCGGGCGCACAGATACGCAGTATTTT. Its protein product is CASRPRTSGRTDTQYF.

This clonotype has a handful of counts. This rearrangement joins TRBV11-2 to TRBJ2-7; 9 nucleotides match TRBD1. Trimming removed 5 bases from V and 3 bases from J; junction bases left unmatched: 8. CDR1 is SGHAT and CDR2 is FQNNGV in the germline V gene. The CDR3 is made up of 15 amino acids. CDR3 sequence (DNA): TGTGCCAGCAGCCCCCTACCGGGACAGGGCTACGAGCAGTACGTC. This sequence encodes CASSPLPGQGYEQYV.

A single count supports this clonotype. This chain links TRBV7-9 with TRBJ2-2; D not resolved. Germline CDR1 SEHNR, CDR2 FQNEAQ (reference sequence). This CDR3 is built from 15 residues. Trimming removed 5 bases at V and 6 bases at J, with 16 bases between. The DNA of the CDR3 is TGTGCCAGCAGCCGGTCCCAGGATTCGTCCGGGGAGCTGTTTTTT. This sequence encodes CASSRSQDSSGELFF.

This clonotype has just a few counts. The rearrangement joins TRBV4-1 to TRBJ2-2; 10 bases map to TRBD2. After removal of 4 bases from V and 6 bases from J, the junction contained 11 bases not matched to a gene. The CDR3 runs 17 residues. Germline loops: CDR1 MGHRA, CDR2 YSYEKL. This chain's CDR3 is CASSRGLAGVEAGELFF. CDR3 sequence (DNA): TGCGCCAGCAGCCGGGGCCTAGCGGGAGTTGAGGCCGGGGAGCTGTTTTTT.

The chain carries TRBV2 and TRBJ2-3; D ambiguous. Germline V gene sequence: CDR1 SNHLY, CDR2 FYNNEI. V lost 3 bases, J lost 0 bases, and 13 bases lay in between. The CDR3 loop spans 16 amino acids. CDR3 sequence: CASSDWRHGSTDTQYF. The CDR3 bases are TGTGCCAGCAGTGATTGGCGGCATGGTAGCACAGATACGCAGTATTTT. Combining the CDR3 with reference TRBV2 and TRBJ2-3 gives the whole variable domain EPEVTQTPSHQVTQMGQEVILRCVPISNHLYFYWYRQILGQKVEFLVSFYNNEISEKSEIFDDQFSVERPDGSNFTLKIRSTKLEDSAMYFCASSDWRHGSTDTQYFGPGTRLTVL.

This clonotype has a handful of counts. The V call is TRBV28, the J call TRBJ2-3, with 11 bases that match TRBD1. CDR1 is MDHEN and CDR2 is SYDVKM in the germline V gene. CDR3 length equals 12 residues. V was pared by 10 bases and J by 6 bases, with 3 bases of the junction left unmatched. DNA of the CDR3: TGTGCCACCGGGACAGGGGGTGATACGCAGTATTTT. Residues: CATGTGGDTQYF.

In this sample, this clonotype turned up a few times. The V call is TRBV15, the J call TRBJ2-2; D is unresolved. V lost 0 bases, J lost 6 bases, and 8 bases lay in between. Germline lookup yields CDR1 LNHNV and CDR2 YYDKDF (reference sequence). The CDR3 totals 14 residues. CDR3 loop: CATSRDPQPGELFF. The CDR3 nucleotides read TGTGCCACCAGCAGAGATCCCCAGCCCGGGGAGCTGTTTTTT.

The sample holds one count of this clonotype. This chain joins TRBV7-9 and TRBJ2-5; TRBD2 matches at 12 bases. This CDR3 comprises 16 residues. The germline V gene encodes CDR1 SEHNR and CDR2 FQNEAQ (reference sequence). With 4 bases clipped from V and 1 base from J, the junction kept 4 bases outside the gene matches. For the CDR3, the DNA is TGTGCCAGCAGCTCTACTAGCGGGAGGTTCCAAGAGACCCAGTACTTC. Encoded protein: CASSSTSGRFQETQYF.

The chain links TRBV4-1 to TRBJ2-1; D is unclear. The V end lost 0 bases, the J end lost 10 bases, and 10 bases lay between the germline ends. The germline gives CDR1 MGHRA, CDR2 YSYEKL. The CDR3 sequence is 13 residues long. The CDR3 DNA reads TGCGCCAGCAGCCAAGATTTCCTATCCGAGCAGTTCTTC. This translates into CASSQDFLSEQFF.

The table lists this clonotype with a count of one. The junction shows a germline mismatch at one end, possibly a read error. V usage is TRBV2 and J usage is TRBJ2-3, with 7 bases that match TRBD1. The CDR3 sequence is 15 residues long. CDR1 is SNHLY, CDR2 FYNNEI, per germline. This CDR3 reads CASLQGKSSTGTQYF. The CDR3 nucleotides are TGTGCCAGCCTACAGGGGAAATCTAGCACAGGTACGCAGTATTTT.

The CDR3 loop reads CASSRGLAGIYEQYF. The CDR3 bases are TGTGCCAGCAGCCGGGGGCTAGCGGGAATCTACGAGCAGTACTTC. The gene calls are TRBV3-1 and TRBJ2-7, with 9 nucleotides matching TRBD2. Germline CDR1 is LGHDT and CDR2 is YNNKEL (reference sequence). Losses at the gene ends were 4 bases for V and 3 bases for J; bases not matched to a gene: 7. The length of the CDR3 is 15 residues.

This clonotype was counted a single time. The chain carries TRBV5-1 and TRBJ2-1; 14 nucleotides align to TRBD2. The CDR3 has 16 amino acids. Looked up from germline, CDR1 is SGHRS and CDR2 is YFSETQ. V lost 0 bases to trimming and J lost 9 bases; unmatched junction nucleotides: 5. The CDR3 sequence is CASSLEGLAGVAEQFF. In DNA, the CDR3 is TGCGCCAGCAGCTTGGAGGGACTAGCGGGAGTGGCTGAGCAGTTCTTC. Full variable domain (remainder filled in from reference TRBV5-1 and TRBJ2-1): KAGVTQTPRYLIKTRGQQVTLSCSPISGHRSVSWYQQTPGQGLQFLFEYFSETQRNKGNFPGRFSGRQFSNSRSEMNVSTLELGDSALYLCASSLEGLAGVAEQFFGPGTRLTVL.

V and J are TRBV6-1 and TRBJ2-1; 7 bases line up with TRBD2. V shed 2 bases and J 3 bases; nucleotides not matched to a gene: 7. This CDR3 spans 16 amino acids. Germline V gives CDR1 MNHNS, CDR2 SASEGT. The DNA of the CDR3 is TGTGCCAGCAGTGAATTGGCGGGAGTGCTCTACAATGAGCAGTTCTTC. Its translation is CASSELAGVLYNEQFF.

There are a few counts of this clonotype. The V call is TRBV18, the J call TRBJ2-7, with TRBD1 matching 11 bases. In germline, CDR1 is KGHSH, CDR2 LQKENI. CDR3 length: 14 residues. Unmatched junction bases numbered 3, after V lost 2 bases and J lost 6 bases. The CDR3 is CASSPVGTGGEQYF. CDR3 DNA sequence: TGTGCCAGCTCACCAGTCGGGACAGGGGGCGAGCAGTACTTC.

J is TRBJ2-7 and V is TRBV5-8, with 7 bases identical to TRBD1. CDR3 length: 14 amino acids. The V segment lost 4 bases and the J segment 3 bases; nucleotides outside the gene matches: 7. CDR1 and CDR2 (germline): SGHTS, YDEGEE. The CDR3 loop reads CASSTSTGNYEQYV. As DNA, the CDR3 is TGTGCCAGCAGCACCTCGACAGGGAACTACGAGCAGTACGTC.

CDR3 sequence reads: CASSQVSTGRPQPQHF. In nucleotides, the CDR3 is TGCGCCAGCAGCCAAGTATCTACAGGGAGGCCTCAGCCCCAGCATTTT. The chain joins TRBV4-1 to TRBJ1-5; tentatively, D is TRBD1 (6 bases). Germline loops: CDR1 MGHRA, CDR2 YSYEKL. V was trimmed by 1 base and J by 6 bases, leaving 16 bases between them. CDR3 length: 16 amino acids.

The genes are TRBV20-1 and TRBJ2-7; D ambiguous. Trimming pared 4 bases from V and 2 bases from J, leaving 9 bases between. Germline V gene data show CDR1 as DFQATT and CDR2 as SNEGSKA (reference sequence). The CDR3 sequence is 12 residues long. Written as DNA, the CDR3 is TGCAGTGCTAAAGGGCCAGCCTACGAGCAGTACGTC. It encodes CSAKGPAYEQYV.

The chain is built from TRBV12-3 or TRBV12-4 and TRBJ2-7; 13 bases are a match to TRBD2. The V segment lost 8 bases and the J segment 3 bases; nucleotides outside the gene matches: 10. The CDR3 runs to 16 residues. CDR3 sequence: CASGPPGLAGIYEQYF. The CDR3 DNA reads as TGTGCCAGCGGACCACCGGGACTAGCGGGAATCTACGAGCAGTACTTC.

This clonotype occurred many times. The chain is built from TRBV12-3 or TRBV12-4 and TRBJ2-7; D possibly uses TRBD1 or TRBD2 (5 bases each). This CDR3 comprises 14 residues. V lost 6 bases and J 4 bases, leaving 16 bases between the germline ends. In DNA form, the CDR3 reads TGTGCCAGCAGCCGGGACCGAGCCCCATACGAGCAGTACTTC. This encodes CASSRDRAPYEQYF.

At least ten counts were recorded for this clonotype. This chain uses TRBV7-8 with TRBJ2-7; tentative D call: TRBD1 (7 bases). The V end was cut by 7 bases, the J end by 2 bases, with 9 bases between. Germline V gene sequence: CDR1 SGHVS, CDR2 FQNEAQ. The CDR3 is 12 residues long. This chain's CDR3 is CASTGGTYEQYF. CDR3 nucleotide sequence: TGTGCCAGCACAGGGGGGACCTACGAGCAGTACTTC.

This clonotype was picked up a small number of times. This chain's CDR3 is CAISESRQGGDYGYTF. As DNA, the CDR3 is TGTGCCATCAGTGAGTCCCGACAGGGCGGTGACTATGGCTACACCTTC. The gene calls are TRBV10-3 and TRBJ1-2, with 7 bases identical to TRBD1. Per germline, CDR1 ENHRY and CDR2 SYGVKD. The CDR3 totals 16 residues. With 0 bases clipped from V and 3 bases from J, the junction kept 7 bases outside the gene matches.

This clonotype was picked up a small number of times. The genes are TRBV7-4 and TRBJ1-4, with 7 bases that match TRBD1. V gave up 11 bases and J gave up 8 bases; unmatched junction bases: 20. CDR3 size: 16 residues. In germline, CDR1 is SGHVT, CDR2 SQSDAQ. CDR3 DNA: TGTGCCGCAAGCACAGACAGGGTTGAGTTTTGGGAAAAACTGTTTTTT. It is translated as CAASTDRVEFWEKLFF.